This TCR beta chain was sequenced in a study of blood T cell repertoires in COVID-19. Study at large: There were acute and convalescent COVID-19 samples, and they came from the United States, Italy and Spain. Sample material is recorded as cDNA or gDNA derived from T cells, B-cell-depleted T cells, or PBMCs.

As handled by the study authors: The assay estimated nucleated cells by amplifying reference gene primers. The protocol was immunoSEQ multiplex PCR, while the TCRdb copy is restricted to in-frame clones and leaves out a portion. D and trimming were read from the DNA, whereas the V and J calls and clone size are those reported in that table. Among approximately 190,000 clones listed, over 75% were seen once. This CDR3 is 16 amino acids long. Germline values: CDR1 KGHSH, CDR2 LQKENI. Trimming pared 2 bases from V and 2 bases from J, leaving 13 bases between. What was sequenced was peripheral blood. This receptor was identified in a woman in her forties who had recovered from COVID-19. The rearrangement joins TRBV18 to TRBJ2-1, with D uncertain. CDR3 DNA sequence: TGTGCCAGCTCACCAACAATCCCTGGAGCCTACAATGAGCAGTTCTTC. Translation: CASSPTIPGAYNEQFF. The whole variable domain, remainder taken from reference TRBV18 and TRBJ2-1, is NAGVMQNPRHLVRRRGQEARLRCSPMKGHSHVYWYRQLPEEGLKFMVYLQKENIIDESGMPKERFSAEFPKEGPSILRIQQVVRGDSAAYFCASSPTIPGAYNEQFFGPGTRLTVL.